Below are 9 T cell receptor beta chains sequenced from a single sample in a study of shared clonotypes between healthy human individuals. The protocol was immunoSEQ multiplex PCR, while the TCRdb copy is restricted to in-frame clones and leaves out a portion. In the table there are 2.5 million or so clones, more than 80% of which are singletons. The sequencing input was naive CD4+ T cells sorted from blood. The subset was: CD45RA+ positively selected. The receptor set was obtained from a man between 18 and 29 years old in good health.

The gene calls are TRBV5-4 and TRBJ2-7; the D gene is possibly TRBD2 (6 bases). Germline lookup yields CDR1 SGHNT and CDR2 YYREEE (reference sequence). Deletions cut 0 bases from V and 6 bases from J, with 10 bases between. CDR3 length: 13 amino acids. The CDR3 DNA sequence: TGTGCCAGCAGCTTGGTTGGAGGGCGCGAGCAGTACTTC. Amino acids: CASSLVGGREQYF.

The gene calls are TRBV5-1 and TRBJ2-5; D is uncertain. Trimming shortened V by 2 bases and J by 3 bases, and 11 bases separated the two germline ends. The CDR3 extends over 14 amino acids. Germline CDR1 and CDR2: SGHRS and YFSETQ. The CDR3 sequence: CASSFQEGKETQYF. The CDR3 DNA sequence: TGCGCCAGCAGCTTCCAGGAAGGGAAAGAGACCCAGTACTTC. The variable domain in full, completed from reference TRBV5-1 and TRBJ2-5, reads KAGVTQTPRYLIKTRGQQVTLSCSPISGHRSVSWYQQTPGQGLQFLFEYFSETQRNKGNFPGRFSGRQFSNSRSEMNVSTLELGDSALYLCASSFQEGKETQYFGPGTRLLVL.

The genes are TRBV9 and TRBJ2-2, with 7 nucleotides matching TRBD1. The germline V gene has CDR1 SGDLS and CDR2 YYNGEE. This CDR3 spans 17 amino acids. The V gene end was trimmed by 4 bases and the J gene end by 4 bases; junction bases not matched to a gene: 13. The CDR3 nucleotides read TGTGCCAGCAGCCCTTTCATAGACAGGGTCATCACCGGGGAGCTGTTTTTT. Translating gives CASSPFIDRVITGELFF.

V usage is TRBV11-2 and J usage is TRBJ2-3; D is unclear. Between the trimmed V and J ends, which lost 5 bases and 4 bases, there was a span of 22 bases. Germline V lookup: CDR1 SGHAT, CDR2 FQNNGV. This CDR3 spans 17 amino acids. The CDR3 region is CASSPQIRPIFPDTQYF. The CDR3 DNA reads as TGTGCCAGCAGCCCACAGATCCGCCCGATTTTCCCAGATACGCAGTATTTT.

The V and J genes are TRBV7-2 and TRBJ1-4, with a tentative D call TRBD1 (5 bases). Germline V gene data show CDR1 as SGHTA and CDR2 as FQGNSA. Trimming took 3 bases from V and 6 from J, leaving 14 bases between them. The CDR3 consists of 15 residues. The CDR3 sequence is CASSFAAGRHEKLFF. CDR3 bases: TGTGCCAGCAGCTTCGCGGCGGGACGGCATGAAAAACTGTTTTTT.

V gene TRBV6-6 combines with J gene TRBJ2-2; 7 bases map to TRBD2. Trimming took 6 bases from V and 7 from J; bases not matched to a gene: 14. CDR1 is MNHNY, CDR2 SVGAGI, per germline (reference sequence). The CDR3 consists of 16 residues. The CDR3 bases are TGTGCCAGCAGCCAGGAGGGCGGGAGTATCATCGGGGAGCTGTTTTTT. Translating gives CASSQEGGSIIGELFF.

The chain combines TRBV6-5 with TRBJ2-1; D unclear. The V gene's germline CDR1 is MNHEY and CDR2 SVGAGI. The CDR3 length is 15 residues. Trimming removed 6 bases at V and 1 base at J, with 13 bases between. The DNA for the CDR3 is TGTGCCAGCAGCCTCGGGTGGCCTTCCTACAATGAGCAGTTCTTC. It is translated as CASSLGWPSYNEQFF.

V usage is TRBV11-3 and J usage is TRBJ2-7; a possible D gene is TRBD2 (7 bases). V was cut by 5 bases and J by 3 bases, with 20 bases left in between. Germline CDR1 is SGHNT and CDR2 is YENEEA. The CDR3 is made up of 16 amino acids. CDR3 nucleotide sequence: TGTGCCAGCAGCCTCAGGTCGGCAGGGGAGGGCTACGAGCAGTACTTC. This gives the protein CASSLRSAGEGYEQYF.

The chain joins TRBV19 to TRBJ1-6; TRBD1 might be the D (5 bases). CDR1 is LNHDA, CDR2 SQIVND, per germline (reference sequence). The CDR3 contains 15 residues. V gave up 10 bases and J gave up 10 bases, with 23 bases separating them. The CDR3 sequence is CATREGPLTPSPLHF. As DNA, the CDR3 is TGTGCCACCCGTGAGGGGCCCCTGACCCCATCACCCCTCCACTTT.